The TCR beta chain described here comes from a study of blood T cell repertoires in COVID-19. Across the study: Italy, Spain and the United States were the sources of the convalescent and acute COVID-19 samples. Sources were T cells, B-cell-depleted T cells, or PBMCs; the material itself was cDNA or gDNA.

Patients at the Seattle site were enrolled during active infection and followed longitudinally. Between the trimmed V and J ends, which lost 5 bases and 1 base, there was a span of 12 bases. This CDR3 is built from 14 residues. Germline V gene data show CDR1 as SGHTA and CDR2 as FQGNSA. Study processing details: The assay estimated nucleated cells by amplifying reference gene primers. Some clones are missing from TCRdb's copy, which holds only in-frame ones; the method was immunoSEQ multiplex PCR. The V and J calls and clone size were taken over from that table, and D and trimming were inferred from the DNA. The repertoire holds 250,000 to 350,000 clones, over 75% seen once, with 6.8% in the top ten.

Specimen: peripheral blood. The source of this sequence is a woman aged 25 to 39 with COVID-19, enrolled during active disease. This chain connects TRBV7-2 to TRBJ2-7; D might be TRBD2 (5 bases). The CDR3 loop is CASSLGLGSYEQYF. The CDR3 region has the DNA TGTGCCAGCAGCCTCGGACTGGGTTCCTACGAGCAGTACTTC.